This paragraph reports one TCR beta chain. The data were taken from a study of OX40 agonist ivuxolimab in advanced cancers. The repertoire was sequenced with immunoSEQ multiplex PCR; TCRdb's copy has only in-frame clones and lacks some. The data contain around 80,000 clones, roughly nine tenths of them singletons. CDR1 is SGHAT, CDR2 FQNNGV, per germline. V shed 3 bases, J shed 9 bases, and the junction held 7 bases outside the gene matches. The length of the CDR3 is 14 residues. This chain links TRBV11-2 with TRBJ2-1; the match to TRBD2 covers 8 bases. The TCR sequence derives from an adult with an advanced solid tumor such as melanoma, head and neck, liver or kidney cancer. Sequencing was performed on CD4+ or CD8+ T cells sorted from blood, taken in a trial of the OX40 agonist ivuxolimab. In nucleotides, the CDR3 is TGTGCCAGCAGCTTTTTCGGGAGGGCCTTTGAGCAGTTCTTC. It specifies CASSFFGRAFEQFF.